The T cell receptor beta chain under discussion was sequenced for a study of response to subunit inactivated influenza vaccine. TCRdb used MiXCR to reprocess the RT-PCR reads, holding one entry per CDR3 protein. Among some 600,000 distinct CDR3 sequences listed, roughly 15% were seen once. Germline V gene lookup returns CDR1 SGHRS and CDR2 YFSETQ. The CDR3 loop spans 16 amino acids. V gave up 0 bases and J gave up 4 bases; unmatched junction bases: 5. Study-wide points: A suggestion made by the authors is that each seasonal influenza vaccination recruits few new T cells.

Ten or more counts support this clonotype. Its antigen is not identified. The chain combines TRBV5-1 with TRBJ2-3; TRBD2 aligns across 10 bases. The sequence derives from a man in his forties or fifties who received an inactivated influenza vaccine. The sequences come from PBMCs from blood, collected about 14 days before vaccination. The CDR3 loop is CASSLGLAGVADTQYF. The CDR3 bases are TGCGCCAGCAGCTTGGGCCTAGCGGGGGTGGCAGATACGCAGTATTTT.